This is a list of T cell receptor beta chains from one sample in a study of T-cell memory formation after mild COVID-19. TCRdb re-called the 5' RACE reads with MiXCR, one entry per CDR3 protein. The data contain some 150,000 distinct CDR3 sequences, roughly 19% of them singletons. Sequenced: PBMCs or a T cell subset sorted from them (not recorded which). The receptors were sampled from an adult woman who had mild COVID-19 (a few samples of this study predate the infection). Cell type and time point are not known. Both conserved end residues are part of each CDR3. D genes are given only for firm matches. Not all rows give a size; the values are once, few, many and, for expanded clones, a class.

>TRBD2|TRBJ2-1|TRBV20-1|few
TGCAGTGCCCAGAGGGTACTAGCGGGAGTAGTTGAGCAGTTCTTC
CSAQRVLAGVVEQFF
>NA|TRBJ2-7|TRBV12-3/TRBV12-4|few
TGTGCCAGCAGTTTATCTATTTCGGTGCTAGCCCACTTC
CASSLSISVLAHF
>TRBD1|TRBJ1-5|TRBV2|NA
TGTGCCAGCAGCCGGGGACAGGGGAGGGGACAGCCCCAGCATTTT
CASSRGQGRGQPQHF
>NA|TRBJ2-1|TRBV25-1|NA
TGTGCCAGCAGTGATAAAGGTCTGGGCGATGAGCAGTTCTTC
CASSDKGLGDEQFF
>TRBD1|TRBJ1-5|TRBV13|NA
TGTGCCAGCAGACAGGGGGCCCCCAATCAGCCCCAGCATTTT
CASRQGAPNQPQHF
>NA|TRBJ1-4|TRBV2|few
TGTGCCAGCAGCGCAGAGACAACTAATGAAAAACTGTTTTTT
CASSAETTNEKLFF
>NA|TRBJ1-1|TRBV20-1|NA
TGCAGTGCCCCCCGACGGGGGCTCGCTGAAGCTTTCTTT
CSAPRRGLAEAFF
>NA|TRBJ1-4|TRBV7-2|NA
TGTGCCAGCAGCCCCGCCGGGACCTCCAATGAAAAACTGTTTTTT
CASSPAGTSNEKLFF
>NA|TRBJ1-5|TRBV12-3/TRBV12-4|few
TGTGCCAGCAGTTTAGCGCCCCCCGGTACCAAGCCCCAGCATTTT
CASSLAPPGTKPQHF
>NA|TRBJ2-3|TRBV29-1|few
TGCAGCGTAAAGGACAGTCCTAGCACAGATACGCAGTATTTT
CSVKDSPSTDTQYF